These T cell receptor beta chains were read from a single sample in a study of radiotherapy plus CTLA-4 blockade in lung cancer. The assay was immunoSEQ multiplex PCR, and TCRdb's table has in-frame clones only and misses some. The repertoire holds more than 55,000 clones, with about 80% as singletons. Sequencing was performed on peripheral blood, taken from a patient treated with radiotherapy plus ipilimumab. These receptors all come from a human donor with non-small cell lung cancer whose response to radiotherapy plus ipilimumab could not be evaluated. CDR3s leave out the opening cysteine and the closing phenylalanine or tryptophan. Only part of the rows carry a size: once, few, many, or a class if the clone is expanded.

V	size	J	CDR3
TRBV18	NA	TRBJ1-3	ASSPLPGDSSGNTIY
TRBV28	NA	TRBJ2-2	ASKGGIGELF
TRBV7-2	NA	TRBJ1-4	ASSLWSGGEKLF
TRBV7-2	NA	TRBJ2-5	ASSFASGINGETQY
TRBV6-1	NA	TRBJ2-3	ASSARAWTDTQY
TRBV29-1	NA	TRBJ2-2	SVGPSGSTGELF
TRBV7-2	NA	TRBJ1-1	ASSPRTGWTEAF
TRBV11-3	NA	TRBJ2-1	ASSLGQGPNEQF
TRBV6-4	NA	TRBJ2-3	ASSEGGGAVDTQY
TRBV7-7	NA	TRBJ2-6	ASSLVECLRGANVLT
TRBV6-6	NA	TRBJ1-1	ASSYPGTARSTEAF
TRBV30	NA	TRBJ1-6	ALSTGAGNSPLH
TRBV9	NA	TRBJ1-1	ASSVERDTEAF
TRBV28	once	TRBJ1-5	ASRVGQGNQPQH
TRBV29-1	NA	TRBJ1-4	SVVQGTANEKLF
TRBV4-1	NA	TRBJ1-3	ASSQDRGLGNTIY
TRBV5-6	NA	TRBJ1-1	ASSPYGPGGQGAF
TRBV19	NA	TRBJ2-5	ASSPWTGRLETQY
TRBV7-6	few	TRBJ2-7	ASSPYSGSSYEQY
TRBV2	NA	TRBJ1-5	ASSEPTTTPQPQH
TRBV14	NA	TRBJ1-1	ASSQWQNTEAF